These 32 T cell receptor beta chains came from one sample sequenced in a study of blood T cell repertoires in COVID-19 (dated by TCRdb to 2018 to 2020). Library preparation used the immunoSEQ multiplex PCR assay. TCRdb provides this immuneACCESS table in a form limited to in-frame rearrangements. Some clones are lacking; in checked studies, under half of them reflect an unresolved V gene, and why the rest are absent is not known. The sample table records 200,000 to 250,000 clones; roughly four fifths of these occur just once. Together, the top ten hold about an eighth of the sample. What was sequenced was peripheral blood. These receptors were collected from a middle-aged woman with acute or convalescent COVID-19.

The chain recombines TRBV29-1 with TRBJ2-3; a weak D match, TRBD2 (6 bases). The CDR3 is 12 residues long. The V gene's germline CDR1 is SQVTM and CDR2 ANQGSEA. Trimming took off 2 bases at V and 14 bases at J, with 17 bases between the two ends. As DNA, the CDR3 is TGCAGCGTTGAAAGCGGGCCTAGCCACGTGTATTTT. Its translation: CSVESGPSHVYF.

The CDR3 nucleotides are TGTGCCAGCAGCTTAGCGGGAACTAGAACTGAGCAGTTCTTC. This codes for CASSLAGTRTEQFF. The chain carries TRBV7-9 and TRBJ2-1; a weak D match, TRBD2 (5 bases). Germline values: CDR1 SEHNR, CDR2 FQNEAQ (reference sequence). The CDR3 consists of 14 residues. V gave up 0 bases and J gave up 9 bases, with 12 bases separating them. The whole variable domain, remainder taken from reference TRBV7-9 and TRBJ2-1, is DTGVSQNPRHKITKRGQNVTFRCDPISEHNRLYWYRQTLGQGPEFLTYFQNEAQLEKSRLLSDRFSAERPKGSFSTLEIQRTEQGDSAMYLCASSLAGTRTEQFFGPGTRLTVL.

The sample holds a few counts of this clone. This chain connects TRBV30 to TRBJ1-2; no clear D. The germline gives CDR1 GTSNPN, CDR2 SVGIG (reference sequence). CDR3 length: 16 amino acids. The V end lost 4 bases, the J end lost 4 bases, and 22 bases lay between the germline ends. The CDR3 sequence: CAWTPSAVLLGYGYTF. CDR3 coding DNA: TGTGCCTGGACCCCCTCTGCGGTCCTACTGGGCTATGGCTACACCTTC. The whole variable domain, filled in from reference TRBV30 and TRBJ1-2, reads SQTIHQWPATLVQPVGSPLSLECTVEGTSNPNLYWYRQAAGRGLQLLFYSVGIGQISSEVPQNLSASRPQDRQFILSSKKLLLSDSGFYLCAWTPSAVLLGYGYTFGSGTRLTVV.

The V gene is TRBV7-8, the J gene TRBJ2-3; D is perhaps TRBD2 (6 bases). The CDR3 has 15 amino acids. In germline, CDR1 is SGHVS, CDR2 FQNEAQ. V gave up 5 bases and J gave up 1 base, with 13 bases separating them. The DNA for the CDR3 is TGTGCCAGCAGCCCTAGACTAGGGGGCACAGATACGCAGTATTTT. Encoded protein: CASSPRLGGTDTQYF.

The chain joins TRBV13 to TRBJ1-2; 8 bases are a match to TRBD1. Trimming removed 0 bases from V and 3 bases from J; junction bases left unmatched: 6. The CDR3 extends over 16 amino acids. The germline V gene has CDR1 PRHDT and CDR2 FYEKMQ (reference sequence). The CDR3, as DNA: TGTGCCAGCAGCTTAGGGAATATACAGGGGGACTATGGCTACACCTTC. Amino acids: CASSLGNIQGDYGYTF.

The chain couples TRBV2 to TRBJ2-3; 8 bases map to TRBD1. Per the germline V gene, CDR1 is SNHLY and CDR2 is FYNNEI. J lost 6 bases, V lost 6 bases, and 8 bases had no gene match. This CDR3 contains 14 residues. The CDR3 DNA follows: TGTGCCAGCAGAACCGGGACAGGAGCCGATACGCAGTATTTT. This translates into CASRTGTGADTQYF.

V gene TRBV7-2 combines with J gene TRBJ1-1; perhaps TRBD1 as D (5 bases). The germline CDR1 and CDR2 sequences are SGHTA and FQGNSA. The CDR3 contains 15 residues. Trimming removed 0 bases from V and 6 bases from J, with 14 bases in between. The CDR3 protein is CASSLASQGSSEAFF. The CDR3 DNA follows: TGTGCCAGCAGCTTAGCGTCTCAGGGCAGCTCTGAAGCTTTCTTT.

The chain uses TRBV27 and TRBJ2-1; TRBD2 aligns across 11 bases. V was pared by 5 bases and J by 5 bases, with 8 bases of the junction left unmatched. The CDR3 spans 16 residues. Germline assignment: CDR1 MNHEY and CDR2 SMNVEV (reference sequence). The CDR3 nucleotides are TGTGCCAGCAGTCCGTCGACTAGCGGGGCTAACAATGAGCAGTTCTTC. Encoded protein: CASSPSTSGANNEQFF.

This chain links TRBV6-5 with TRBJ2-7; 7 bases agree with TRBD2. V trimming: 0 bases; J trimming: 4 bases; junction bases outside the gene matches: 9. The germline V gene has CDR1 MNHEY and CDR2 SVGAGI. This CDR3 has 16 amino acids. CDR3: CASSYSSGRALYEQYF. The CDR3 region has the DNA TGTGCCAGCAGTTACTCCAGTGGGAGGGCCCTTTACGAGCAGTACTTC.

As concerns this clone: The sample contains more than one DNA sequence encoding this CDR3. The chain employs TRBV5-1 and TRBJ1-2, with 9 nucleotides matching TRBD1. The J segment lost 5 bases and the V segment lost 0 bases, leaving 2 bases of the junction unmatched. This CDR3 has 14 amino acids. CDR1 is SGHRS, CDR2 YFSETQ, per germline. CDR3 amino acids: CASSLGTGVYGYTF. The CDR3 nucleotides are TGCGCCAGCAGCTTGGGGACAGGGGTATATGGCTACACCTTC.

In its sample, this clone was seen a few times. The rearrangement links TRBV4-1 to TRBJ1-4; D ambiguous. V lost 3 bases and J 0 bases, leaving 11 bases between the germline ends. The V gene's germline CDR1 is MGHRA and CDR2 YSYEKL. The CDR3 has 16 residues. This CDR3 reads CASSHSGLATNEKLFF. In DNA, the CDR3 is TGCGCCAGCAGCCATTCAGGCCTTGCAACTAATGAAAAACTGTTTTTT.

The J gene is TRBJ2-7, the V gene TRBV4-2; 8 nucleotides align to TRBD2. V dropped 1 base and J dropped 0; count of bases not matched to a gene: 5. CDR1 and CDR2 (germline): LGHNA, YNFKEQ. CDR3 length equals 16 residues. CDR3 nucleotides: TGTGCCAGCAGCCAAGCCCTCAGCGGGAGCTCCTACGAGCAGTACTTC. This sequence encodes CASSQALSGSSYEQYF.

The chain links TRBV27 to TRBJ2-7; maybe TRBD1 (5 bases). Germline CDR1 reads MNHEY; CDR2 reads SMNVEV (reference sequence). The length of the CDR3 is 13 residues. V was trimmed by 5 bases and J by 4 bases, leaving 12 bases between them. The chain's CDR3 is CASSTIDRYEQYF. The DNA for the CDR3 is TGTGCCAGCAGTACCATCGACAGATACGAGCAGTACTTC.

The rearrangement uses TRBV5-6 and TRBJ2-5; 7 nucleotides match TRBD2. Germline V gene data show CDR1 as SGHDT and CDR2 as YYEEEE. CDR3 length: 15 residues. The V gene end was trimmed by 4 bases and the J gene end by 5 bases; junction bases not matched to a gene: 11. The CDR3 bases are TGTGCCAGCAGCGTCTTCGGGGCCGGGGGGGAGACCCAGTACTTC. This codes for CASSVFGAGGETQYF.

The chain couples TRBV19 to TRBJ2-1; TRBD2 matches at 11 bases. Germline V gives CDR1 LNHDA, CDR2 SQIVND (reference sequence). The junction had 5 bases not matched to a gene; V was cut back by 2 bases and J by 5 bases. The CDR3 contains 16 residues. Here the CDR3 DNA reads TGTGCCAGTAGTATACTAGCGGGAGGTCGGGACAATGAGCAGTTCTTC. Its translation: CASSILAGGRDNEQFF.

The rearrangement uses TRBV2 and TRBJ1-2; D gene ambiguous. The germline V gene encodes CDR1 SNHLY and CDR2 FYNNEI. The germline V and J ends were trimmed by 0 bases and 8 bases, with 13 bases remaining between them. This CDR3 comprises 14 residues. The CDR3 DNA is TGTGCCAGCAGTGAAGCGGAGGGTTTGGGCGGCTACACCTTC. As protein: CASSEAEGLGGYTF.

The chain joins TRBV30 to TRBJ1-3, with D tentatively TRBD1 (5 bases). Germline CDR1 reads GTSNPN; CDR2 reads SVGIG (reference sequence). Deletions cut 0 bases from V and 2 bases from J, with 14 bases between. The CDR3 extends over 16 amino acids. The CDR3 coding sequence is TGTGCCTGGAGTGTAGGAGGGGCGGTCACTGGAAACACCATATATTTT. It is translated as CAWSVGGAVTGNTIYF.

This clone was seen only a few times. The chain joins TRBV6-2 or TRBV6-3 to TRBJ1-1; D is ambiguous. This CDR3 spans 14 amino acids. Germline V gene data show CDR1 as MNHEY and CDR2 as SVGEGT. V shed 2 bases and J shed 5 bases, with 12 bases lying between them. The CDR3 nucleotides read TGTGCCAGCAGTTACGACCGACAAATGACTGAAGCTTTCTTT. Translation gives CASSYDRQMTEAFF.

V and J are TRBV27 and TRBJ2-7, with D possibly matching TRBD1 (6 bases). Germline V gene data show CDR1 as MNHEY and CDR2 as SMNVEV (reference sequence). V was clipped by 6 bases and J by 3 bases, with 9 bases between them. This CDR3 contains 12 residues. The CDR3: CASRDSFYEQYF. As DNA, the CDR3 is TGTGCCAGCAGGGACAGTTTCTACGAGCAGTACTTC.

Notes on this clone: The junction does not match germline at one end; this may be a read error. The J gene is TRBJ1-1, the V gene TRBV10-2; D is unresolved. Germline CDR1 WSHSY, CDR2 SAAADI. This CDR3 is built from 11 residues. The chain's CDR3 is CASSDGPSTRF. In DNA, the CDR3 is TGCGCCAGCAGTGACGGCCCTTCAACCAGGTTT.

The V gene is TRBV27, the J gene TRBJ1-2; 9 bases match TRBD1. Germline V lookup: CDR1 MNHEY, CDR2 SMNVEV (reference sequence). The CDR3 has 13 amino acids. The V segment lost 5 bases and the J segment 9 bases; nucleotides outside the gene matches: 7. The CDR3 region is CASSKGQGLSYTF. The CDR3 region has the DNA TGTGCCAGCAGTAAGGGACAGGGATTAAGCTACACCTTC.

This clone was seen only a few times. The rearrangement uses TRBV5-1 and TRBJ2-7; 9 nucleotides line up with TRBD2. Trimming at V came to 0 bases and at J to 0 bases, leaving 7 bases not matched to a gene. There are 17 residues in the CDR3. From germline, CDR1 is SGHRS and CDR2 YFSETQ. The CDR3 DNA reads as TGCGCCAGCAGCTTGGGGGCTAGCGGGACAGTCTCCTACGAGCAGTACTTC. This codes for CASSLGASGTVSYEQYF.

V usage is TRBV3-1 (or the pseudogene TRBV3-2) and J usage is TRBJ1-4; tentative D call: TRBD1 (5 bases). The CDR3 consists of 12 residues. Germline CDR1 and CDR2: LGHDT and YNNKEL (reference sequence). Trimming stripped 6 bases from V and 8 bases from J, with 10 bases between. CDR3 sequence reads: CASRGLGEKLFF. The CDR3 DNA is TGTGCCAGCAGGGGGCTTGGGGAAAAACTGTTTTTT.

On this clone: At one boundary the junction diverges from the germline segment, which might be a read error. V and J are TRBV10-3 and TRBJ2-3, with D uncertain. The CDR3 spans 11 residues. Germline lookup yields CDR1 ENHRY and CDR2 SYGVKD. The CDR3 nucleotides are TGTGCCACCAGTATCGGAGATACGCAGTATTTT. Translating gives CATSIGDTQYF.

As DNA, the CDR3 is TGTGCCAGCAGTGAATACCAAAACAGGGCGGATCAGCCCCAGCATTTT. Residues: CASSEYQNRADQPQHF. This chain connects TRBV6-1 to TRBJ1-5; tentative D call: TRBD1 (6 bases). There are 16 residues in the CDR3. V shed 2 bases and J shed 5 bases, with 16 bases lying between them. Germline lookup yields CDR1 MNHNS and CDR2 SASEGT.

This clone was observed once. This sample includes further DNA sequences coding for the same CDR3. The chain is built from TRBV27 and TRBJ2-1; 14 bases agree with TRBD2. The V gene's germline CDR1 is MNHEY and CDR2 SMNVEV (reference sequence). This CDR3 region has 15 residues. V lost 5 bases and J lost 9; bases outside the gene matches: 6. The chain's CDR3 is CASSPGTSGSAEQFF. The DNA of the CDR3 is TGTGCCAGCAGTCCCGGGACTAGCGGGAGTGCTGAGCAGTTCTTC.

This clone showed up just once. V is TRBV5-1 and J is TRBJ1-2, with 10 bases matching TRBD1. Trimming at V came to 3 bases and at J to 4 bases, leaving 9 bases not matched to a gene. Germline V gives CDR1 SGHRS, CDR2 YFSETQ. This CDR3 is built from 16 residues. DNA of the CDR3: TGCGCCAGCAGCTCCGGAGGTGGGGACAGGGGCTATGGCTACACCTTC. Its protein is CASSSGGGDRGYGYTF.

This rearrangement joins TRBV5-5 to TRBJ2-1; D is unresolved. With 5 bases removed from V and 5 bases from J, the gap between germline ends came to 11 bases. The CDR3 extends over 13 amino acids. Germline values: CDR1 SGHKS, CDR2 YYEKEE (reference sequence). The CDR3 DNA sequence: TGTGCCAGCAGTTCGAACATCAACAATGAGCAGTTCTTC. Protein: CASSSNINNEQFF.

This clone was seen many times. J is TRBJ1-3 and V is TRBV13; D gene ambiguous. Germline CDR1 reads PRHDT; CDR2 reads FYEKMQ (reference sequence). V lost 2 bases and J lost 0, with 5 bases in between. The CDR3 sequence is 14 residues long. This chain's CDR3 is CASSLLSSGNTIYF. DNA for the CDR3: TGTGCCAGCAGCTTACTGTCCTCTGGAAACACCATATATTTT. Filled out from reference TRBV13 and TRBJ1-3, the complete variable domain reads AAGVIQSPRHLIKEKRETATLKCYPIPRHDTVYWYQQGPGQDPQFLISFYEKMQSDKGSIPDRFSAQQFSDYHSELNMSSLELGDSALYFCASSLLSSGNTIYFGEGSWLTVV.

J is TRBJ1-4 and V is TRBV7-2; maybe TRBD1 (5 bases). V lost 6 bases to trimming and J lost 8 bases, with 13 bases between them. CDR1 and CDR2 (germline): SGHTA, FQGNSA. This CDR3 region has 13 residues. The CDR3 DNA sequence: TGTGCCAGCAGTCCTTTTTCAGGGGAAAAACTGTTTTTT. Translated, it gives CASSPFSGEKLFF.

This clone was detected only a few times. The chain's CDR3 is CASSQEPGFPYEQYF. In DNA form, the CDR3 reads TGCGCCAGCAGCCAAGAACCGGGATTTCCTTACGAGCAGTACTTC. This rearrangement joins TRBV4-1 to TRBJ2-7; tentative D call: TRBD2 (5 bases). The CDR3 is 15 amino acids. Deletions cut 0 bases from V and 4 bases from J, with 13 bases between. In germline, CDR1 is MGHRA, CDR2 YSYEKL.

V and J are TRBV30 and TRBJ2-3; 9 bases agree with TRBD1. Per the germline V gene, CDR1 is GTSNPN and CDR2 is SVGIG (reference sequence). The CDR3 covers 15 residues. The ends lost 2 bases at V and 0 bases at J; junction bases unmatched: 3. The DNA of the CDR3 is TGTGCCTGGAGTCCCGGACAGGGGAGCACAGATACGCAGTATTTT. Protein sequence: CAWSPGQGSTDTQYF.